This T cell receptor (beta chain) was identified during a study of blood T cell repertoires in COVID-19. Across the study: Acute and convalescent COVID-19 specimens originated in the United States, Italy and Spain.

In the original analysis: Reference gene primer amplification in the assay estimated nucleated cell counts. Sequencing was performed with immunoSEQ multiplex PCR; in TCRdb, only in-frame clones are kept and a portion is missing. V and J calls plus clone size are reproduced from that table; the DNA served to infer D and trimming. This table has more than 150,000 clones, 89% appearing once. The receptor's source is a man aged 40-49 years with acute or convalescent COVID-19. The source material was peripheral blood.

CDR3 in amino acids: CASSFRDRVADTQYF. DNA of the CDR3: TGTGCCAGTAGTTTCCGGGACAGGGTAGCAGATACGCAGTATTTT. This sequence joins TRBV19 and TRBJ2-3, with TRBD1 matching 9 bases. V gave up 5 bases and J gave up 4 bases; unmatched junction bases: 7. The CDR3 extends over 15 amino acids. Looked up from germline, CDR1 is LNHDA and CDR2 is SQIVND (reference sequence).